The sequence of this T cell receptor (beta chain) was determined in a study of blood T cell repertoires in COVID-19. Looking at the study overall: Some COVID-19 samples were acute and others convalescent; all came from the United States, Italy and Spain. PBMCs, B-cell-depleted T cells, or T cells provided the cDNA or gDNA that made up the material.

The V gene end was trimmed by 3 bases and the J gene end by 3 bases; junction bases not matched to a gene: 8. The length of the CDR3 is 16 residues. CDR1 is MGHRA, CDR2 YSYEKL, per germline. TCRdb keeps only in-frame clones here, not all; method: immunoSEQ multiplex PCR. The table shows under 110,000 clones, with around 93% occurring only once. Input material: peripheral blood. The chain couples TRBV4-1 to TRBJ2-7; TRBD2 matches 10 bases. The receptor was isolated from a man aged 45-65 years with acute or convalescent COVID-19. The CDR3 is CASSQAPASGGYEQYF. Here the CDR3 DNA reads TGCGCCAGCAGCCAGGCCCCGGCTAGCGGGGGCTACGAGCAGTACTTC.